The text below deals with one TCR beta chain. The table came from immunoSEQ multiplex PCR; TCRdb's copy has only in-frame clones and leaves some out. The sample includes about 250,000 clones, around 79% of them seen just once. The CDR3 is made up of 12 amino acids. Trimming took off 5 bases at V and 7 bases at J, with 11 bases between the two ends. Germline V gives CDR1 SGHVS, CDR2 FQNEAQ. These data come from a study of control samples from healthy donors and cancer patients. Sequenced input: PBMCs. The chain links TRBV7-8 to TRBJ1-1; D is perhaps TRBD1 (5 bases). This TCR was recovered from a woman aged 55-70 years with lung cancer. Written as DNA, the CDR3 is TGTGCCAGCAGCCTAGACAGACTTGAAGCTTTCTTT. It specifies CASSLDRLEAFF.